The present TCR beta chain was sequenced within a study of blood T cell repertoires in COVID-19. Across the study: T cells, B-cell-depleted T cells, or PBMCs provided the cDNA or gDNA that served as material.

Profiled with immunoSEQ multiplex PCR; TCRdb holds only in-frame clones, not every one. The data hold around 330,000 clones, with around 90% observed a single time. The TCR was taken from a man in his sixties who had recovered from COVID-19. Sequencing used PBMCs or T cells enriched from blood (not recorded which).

CDR3 DNA sequence: TGTGCCAGCAGCACACAGGGGGGCACTGAAGCTTTCTTT. Translated: CASSTQGGTEAFF. The chain uses TRBV7-3 and TRBJ1-1; 8 positions agree with TRBD1. The germline CDR1 and CDR2 sequences are SGHTA and FQGTGA. Trimming removed 5 bases from V and 4 bases from J; junction bases left unmatched: 3. This CDR3 region has 13 residues.